The entry below describes one TCR beta chain. Germline-derived CDR1 and CDR2 are SQVTM and ANQGSEA. The CDR3 consists of 14 residues. V lost 6 bases, J lost 1 base, and 7 bases stayed unmatched. Original methodology: Using reference gene primer amplification, nucleated cell counts were estimated. Generated by immunoSEQ multiplex PCR, the TCRdb table keeps only in-frame clones and is missing some. D and trimming were read from the DNA, whereas the V and J calls and clone size are those reported in that table. The repertoire holds 50,000 to 60,000 clones, with about nine tenths as singletons. The data are from a study of blood T cell repertoires in COVID-19. In the study overall: Acute and convalescent COVID-19 specimens originated in the United States, Italy and Spain. In each case, the material was cDNA or gDNA derived from T cells, B-cell-depleted T cells, or PBMCs.

V usage is TRBV29-1 and J usage is TRBJ2-5; 8 bases line up with TRBD1. This clonotype was obtained from an elderly man with active or convalescent COVID-19. The sample comprised peripheral blood. The CDR3, as DNA: TGCAGCGTCCTCGGACAGGGCCCCCAAGAGACCCAGTACTTC. It translates to CSVLGQGPQETQYF.